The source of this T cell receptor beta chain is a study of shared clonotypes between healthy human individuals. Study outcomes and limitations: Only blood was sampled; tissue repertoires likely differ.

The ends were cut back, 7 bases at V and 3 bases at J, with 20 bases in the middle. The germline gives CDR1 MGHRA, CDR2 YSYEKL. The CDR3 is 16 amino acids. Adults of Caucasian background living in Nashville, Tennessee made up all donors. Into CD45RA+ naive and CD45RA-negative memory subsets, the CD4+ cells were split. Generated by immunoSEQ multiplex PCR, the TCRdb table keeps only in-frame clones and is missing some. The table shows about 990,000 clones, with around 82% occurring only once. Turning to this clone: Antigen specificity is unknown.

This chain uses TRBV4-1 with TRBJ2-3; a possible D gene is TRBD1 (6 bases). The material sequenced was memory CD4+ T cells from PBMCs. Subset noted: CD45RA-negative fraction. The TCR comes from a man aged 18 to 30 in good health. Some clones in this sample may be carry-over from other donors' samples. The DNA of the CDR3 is TGCGCCAGCACCATAAGGGGGTCCGGCGGAACAGATACGCAGTATTTT. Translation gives CASTIRGSGGTDTQYF.